This record covers a single T cell receptor (beta chain). The antigen this receptor binds is unknown. No much larger clonotype is one base removed from it; base qualities were not supplied. In a few donor pairs, further sequencing was done on unstimulated CD8+ naive, CD4+ memory, CD8+ TEMRA, CD4+ naive and CD8+ effector memory subsets. Sorted unstimulated T cells and proliferating T cells recovered from mixed lymphocyte reactions underwent TCRbeta CDR3 sequencing. Fresh whole blood from 9 to 11 HLA-typed healthy donors was used as the source from which PBMCs were isolated. Preparation of the library involved the immunoSEQ multiplex PCR assay. Each sample had some 94,000 TCR templates assayed by the deep sequencing platform. Genomic DNA extracted from sorted T cells was used for TCRbeta CDR3 sequencing. The original methods were these. The R programming language was used for clonal analysis of the TCRbeta CDR3 data. Unstimulated samples were compared with post-reaction CFSE-low samples to define alloreactive CD4+ and CD8+ clones. Alloreactive CD4+ clones were assigned to regulatory or non-regulatory origin by matching sequences to sorted unstimulated Treg and non-Treg repertoires. TCRdb provides this immuneACCESS table in a form limited to in-frame rearrangements. Some clones are lacking; in checked studies, under half of them reflect an unresolved V gene, and why the rest are absent is not known. The DNA was the basis for D and trimming; V, J and clone size are from that table. This sample gives roughly 100,000 clones in total; roughly 97% of them show up just once. The top ten clones comprise under 0.04% of the sample.

This sample stems from a study of siplizumab effects on memory and regulatory T cells (dated 2019 in TCRdb). In the study overall: The effect of the anti-CD2 antibody siplizumab on alloreactive T-cell subsets was examined in allogeneic mixed lymphocyte reactions constructed from human PBMCs.

Results and caveats for the whole study, not just this receptor: Siplizumab significantly lowered the cumulative frequency of alloreactive sequences that could be traced to unstimulated CD4+ memory T cells. Unstimulated naive T cells appeared to be more diverse than memory T cells, and naive cells seemed to make a substantial contribution to the alloresponse. Roughly 75-97% of proliferating CD4+ or CD8+ clones could not be assigned a naive or memory phenotype. Because sequences at frequencies below about 10^-5 were poorly captured, only a minor fraction of alloreactive clones could be mapped back to unstimulated subsets. Among mappable alloreactive CD4+ clones, an average Treg-derived fraction of roughly 69% was observed with siplizumab, compared with 26.9% in control reactions. No functional confirmation was obtained for the suppressive function of proliferating Tregs from siplizumab cultures.

The sample comprised naive CD4+ T cells sorted from blood. The cell subset or site label corresponds to: unstimulated naive T cells. This clonotype was sampled from a human donor in good health.

The DNA is TGTGCCACCAGCAGAGTGCAGGGTCATAATTCACCCCTCCACTTT. This translates into CATSRVQGHNSPLHF. The chain joins TRBV15 to TRBJ1-6; a weak D assignment points to TRBD1 (5 bases agree). Measured from the cysteine to the phenylalanine, the CDR3 is 15 residues long. The sequence is cut down to CDR3 DNA, 45 bases in frame from base 1. The germline V gene (reference sequence) supplies CDR1 LNHNV and CDR2 YYDKDF. At the junction V is shortened by 1 base and J by 5 bases, with 9 bases in between.